This passage covers 8 T cell receptor beta chains from one sample sequenced in a study of T cells in pancreatic ductal adenocarcinoma (dated by TCRdb to between 2016 and 2019). The method behind the library was the immunoSEQ multiplex PCR assay. TCRdb carries this immuneACCESS record with in-frame sequences only. Its versions omit some clonotypes, under half of them owing to an unresolved V gene in the studies checked, with the rest unexplained. The sample table holds roughly 100,000 clones, of which about 95% were seen once. 2.5% to 3.5% of the sample is taken by the ten largest. Pancreatic ductal adenocarcinoma patients who had undergone surgery without neoadjuvant therapy were selected. Sequenced sample: PBMCs. The receptors originated from a human donor with pancreatic ductal adenocarcinoma.

The rearrangement joins TRBV19 to TRBJ1-5, with D tentatively TRBD1 (5 bases). The CDR3 has 14 amino acids. CDR1 is LNHDA and CDR2 is SQIVND in the germline V gene (reference sequence). V lost 5 bases and J 4 bases, leaving 12 bases between the germline ends. The CDR3 DNA follows: TGTGCCAGTAGTTCCACAGGCGCGAATCAGCCCCAGCATTTT. As protein: CASSSTGANQPQHF.

Details on this clone: Additional DNA sequences in this sample encode the identical CDR3. The rearrangement links TRBV7-2 to TRBJ2-7, with TRBD2 matching 11 bases. CDR1 SGHTA and CDR2 FQGNSA come from the germline V gene. The CDR3 loop spans 14 amino acids. Unmatched junction bases numbered 4, after V lost 5 bases and J lost 4 bases. The CDR3 spells CASSALAGGYEQYF. In DNA form, the CDR3 reads TGTGCCAGCAGCGCTCTAGCGGGGGGATACGAGCAGTACTTC.

J is TRBJ2-5 and V is TRBV15; possible D gene TRBD1, 5 bases. The CDR3 is made up of 13 amino acids. Germline V lookup: CDR1 LNHNV, CDR2 YYDKDF (reference sequence). The V and J ends lost 0 bases and 4 bases respectively, with 6 bases between them. In nucleotides, the CDR3 is TGTGCCACCAGCAGAGATACAGGAGAGACCCAGTACTTC. Its translation: CATSRDTGETQYF. The variable domain in full, completed from reference TRBV15 and TRBJ2-5, reads DAMVIQNPRYQVTQFGKPVTLSCSQTLNHNVMYWYQQKSSQAPKLLFHYYDKDFNNEADTPDNFQSRRPNTSFCFLDIRSPGLGDTAMYLCATSRDTGETQYFGPGTRLLVL.

The J gene is TRBJ2-3, the V gene TRBV2; D is undetermined. The germline CDR1 and CDR2 sequences are SNHLY and FYNNEI. This CDR3 contains 11 residues. Trimming stripped 5 bases from V and 6 bases from J, with 6 bases between. CDR3 nucleotide sequence: TGTGCCAGCAGTCTAAAGGATACGCAGTATTTT. Protein: CASSLKDTQYF.

J is TRBJ2-2 and V is TRBV4-2, with 7 nucleotides matching TRBD1. Germline CDR1 and CDR2: LGHNA and YNFKEQ. The CDR3 is made up of 18 amino acids. Germline trimming cut 5 bases from V and 3 bases from J; bases unmatched to any gene: 15. This chain's CDR3 is CASSSTAASGTDTGELFF. DNA for the CDR3: TGTGCCAGCAGCTCGACAGCGGCCTCCGGGACAGACACCGGGGAGCTGTTTTTT.

This rearrangement joins TRBV5-1 to TRBJ2-2, with TRBD2 matching over 12 bases. CDR3 length: 17 residues. Germline CDR1 SGHRS, CDR2 YFSETQ. V was clipped by 1 base and J by 7 bases; unmatched bases: 8. The CDR3 coding sequence is TGCGCCAGCAGCTTGAATTCACTAGCGGGAGGAGTCGGGGAGCTGTTTTTT. This encodes CASSLNSLAGGVGELFF.

This chain links TRBV15 with TRBJ2-1, with D perhaps TRBD2 (5 bases). The CDR3 is made up of 16 amino acids. The V gene lost 0 bases and the J gene lost 0 bases, with 9 bases spanning the gap. CDR1 is LNHNV, CDR2 YYDKDF, per germline (reference sequence). CDR3 protein: CATSRDAGSSYNEQFF. The CDR3 bases are TGTGCCACCAGCAGAGACGCGGGCAGCTCCTACAATGAGCAGTTCTTC.

The chain joins TRBV7-9 to TRBJ2-5; 10 bases fit TRBD2. Germline V gene data show CDR1 as SEHNR and CDR2 as FQNEAQ (reference sequence). The CDR3 spans 15 residues. Germline trimming cut 5 bases from V and 4 bases from J; bases unmatched to any gene: 7. CDR3 in amino acids: CASSRLAGEGETQYF. For the CDR3, the DNA is TGTGCCAGCAGCCGGCTAGCGGGAGAAGGAGAGACCCAGTACTTC.